These T cell receptor beta chains were read from a single sample in a study of T cells in Graves' hyperthyroidism and ophthalmopathy. TCRdb recomputed calls from the multiplex PCR reads with MiXCR, one row per CDR3 protein. The data contain approximately 400,000 distinct CDR3 sequences, 15% to 19% of them singletons. Material: blood. The receptors were gathered from a young woman with Graves' hyperthyroidism. The CDR3 runs from the conserved cysteine through the conserved F or W. A D gene is named only where the DNA matches it firmly. Part of the rows lack a size; the others show once, few, many or a class for expanded clones.

TRBJ2-1 - TRBV12-3/TRBV12-4 many CASSLDSLNEQFF TGTGCCAGCAGTTTGGACAGTTTAAATGAGCAGTTCTTC
TRBJ1-1 - TRBV29-1 - CSVGPQASEAFF TGCAGCGTTGGACCCCAGGCCTCTGAAGCTTTCTTT
TRBJ1-5 - TRBV6-2/TRBV6-3 few CASSNSQPQHF TGTGCCAGCAGTAACTCTCAGCCCCAGCATTTT
TRBJ2-1 - TRBV12-3/TRBV12-4 - CASRRDSNLYNEQFF TGTGCCAGCAGACGGGACTCGAACCTCTACAATGAGCAGTTCTTC
TRBJ2-1 TRBD2 TRBV2 - CASSEASGRATSYNEQFF TGTGCCAGCAGTGAGGCTAGCGGGAGGGCAACCTCCTACAATGAGCAGTTCTTC
TRBJ2-3 TRBD1 TRBV4-1 few CASSRDRGNSDTQYF TGCGCCAGCAGCCGGGACAGGGGAAATTCAGATACGCAGTATTTT
TRBJ1-2 - TRBV5-1 many CASSPGPGNYGYTF TGCGCCAGCAGCCCGGGCCCGGGTAACTATGGCTACACCTTC
TRBJ1-4 TRBD1 TRBV7-9 - CASSLGDRGLYEKLFF TGTGCCAGCAGCTTAGGAGACAGGGGGTTATATGAAAAACTGTTTTTT
TRBJ2-5 TRBD2 TRBV12-3/TRBV12-4 - CASSLGGGAWETQYF TGTGCCAGCAGTTTGGGCGGGGGGGCTTGGGAGACCCAGTACTTC
TRBJ1-1 - TRBV20-1 - CSATRPGGSEAFF TGCAGTGCTACTAGACCTGGTGGGTCTGAAGCTTTCTTT
TRBJ2-3 - TRBV10-1 - CASSVNWDTQYF TGCGCCAGCAGTGTTAATTGGGATACGCAGTATTTT
TRBJ1-5 - TRBV6-1 many CASSPRLETGNRDQPQHF TGTGCCAGCAGTCCAAGACTAGAAACAGGGAACCGGGATCAGCCCCAGCATTTT
TRBJ2-1 - TRBV5-1 many CASSPSGNNEQFF TGCGCCAGCAGCCCATCCGGCAACAATGAGCAGTTCTTC
TRBJ2-2 TRBD1 TRBV7-9 few CASSEKRQGGELFF TGTGCCAGCAGCGAAAAACGACAGGGCGGGGAGCTGTTTTTT
TRBJ2-2 TRBD2 TRBV6-1 few CASSWGLAANTGELFF TGTGCCAGCAGTTGGGGACTAGCGGCGAACACCGGGGAGCTGTTTTTT
TRBJ2-1 - TRBV20-1 many CSAGTNEQFF TGCAGTGCAGGTACAAATGAGCAGTTCTTC
TRBJ2-2 TRBD1 TRBV12-3/TRBV12-4 - CASSRRTGGSTGELFF TGTGCCAGCAGCCGCCGGACAGGGGGGAGCACCGGGGAGCTGTTTTTT
TRBJ2-3 - TRBV27 few CASLATGGLGDTQYF TGTGCCAGCCTGGCCACCGGGGGGCTAGGAGATACGCAGTATTTT
TRBJ1-4 - TRBV9 - CASSPSGLTNEKLFF TGTGCCAGCAGCCCCTCCGGACTGACTAATGAAAAACTGTTTTTT
TRBJ1-4 - TRBV20-1 - CSARTGSTNEKLFF TGCAGTGCACGTACAGGGTCAACTAATGAAAAACTGTTTTTT
TRBJ2-3 TRBD1 TRBV14 - CASSQANRGHPDTQYF TGTGCCAGCAGCCAAGCTAACAGGGGGCACCCAGATACGCAGTATTTT
TRBJ2-1 TRBD1 TRBV7-2 many CASSSRDRVGYNEQFF TGTGCCAGCAGCTCCCGGGACAGGGTCGGCTACAATGAGCAGTTCTTC
TRBJ2-7 - TRBV20-1 few CSAQTDSPYEQYF TGCAGTGCTCAAACGGACAGTCCCTACGAGCAGTACTTC